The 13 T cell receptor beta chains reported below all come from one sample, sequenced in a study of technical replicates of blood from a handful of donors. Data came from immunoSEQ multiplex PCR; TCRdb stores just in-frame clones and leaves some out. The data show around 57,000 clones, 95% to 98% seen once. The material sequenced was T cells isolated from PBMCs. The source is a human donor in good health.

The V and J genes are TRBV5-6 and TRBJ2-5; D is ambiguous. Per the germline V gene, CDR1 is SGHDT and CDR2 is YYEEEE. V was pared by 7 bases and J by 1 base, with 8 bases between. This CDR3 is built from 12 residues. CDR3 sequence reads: CASHFSQETQYF. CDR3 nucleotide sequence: TGTGCCAGCCACTTCTCCCAAGAGACCCAGTACTTC.

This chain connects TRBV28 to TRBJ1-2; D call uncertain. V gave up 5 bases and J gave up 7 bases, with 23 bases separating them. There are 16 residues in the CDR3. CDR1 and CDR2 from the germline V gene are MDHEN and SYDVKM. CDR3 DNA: TGTGCCAGCAGTCTAGCCATTCGTATAACTCGTCGTGGCTACACCTTC. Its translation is CASSLAIRITRRGYTF.

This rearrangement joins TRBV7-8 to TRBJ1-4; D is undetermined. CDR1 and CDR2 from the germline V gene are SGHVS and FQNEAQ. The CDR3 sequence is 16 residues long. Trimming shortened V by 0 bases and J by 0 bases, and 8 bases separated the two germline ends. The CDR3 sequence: CASSLARVSTNEKLFF. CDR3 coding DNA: TGTGCCAGCAGCTTAGCACGCGTATCAACTAATGAAAAACTGTTTTTT.

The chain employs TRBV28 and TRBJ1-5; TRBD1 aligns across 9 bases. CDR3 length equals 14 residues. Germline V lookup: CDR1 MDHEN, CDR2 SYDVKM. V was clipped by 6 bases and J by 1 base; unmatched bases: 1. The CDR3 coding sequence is TGTGCCAGCAGCGACAGGGGGAGCAATCAGCCCCAGCATTTT. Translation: CASSDRGSNQPQHF.

CDR3 DNA: TGTGCCAGCAGCTTGTCCCAGGTCCCCCAGGTAGAGCAGTACTTC. It encodes CASSLSQVPQVEQYF. The gene calls are TRBV5-4 and TRBJ2-7; unclear D gene. Germline CDR1 and CDR2: SGHNT and YYREEE (reference sequence). This CDR3 region has 15 residues. V lost 1 base to trimming and J lost 7 bases, with 18 bases between them.

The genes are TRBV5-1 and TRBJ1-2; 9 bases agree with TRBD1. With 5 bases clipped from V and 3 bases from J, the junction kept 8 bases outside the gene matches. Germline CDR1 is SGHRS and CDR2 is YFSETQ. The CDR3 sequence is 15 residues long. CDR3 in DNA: TGCGCCAGCAGAGTAGGGGACAGGGAACACTATGGCTACACCTTC. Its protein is CASRVGDREHYGYTF.

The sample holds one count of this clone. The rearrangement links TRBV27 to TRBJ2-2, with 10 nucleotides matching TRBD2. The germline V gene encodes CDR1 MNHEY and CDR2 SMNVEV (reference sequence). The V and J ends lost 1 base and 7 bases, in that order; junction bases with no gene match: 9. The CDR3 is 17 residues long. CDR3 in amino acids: CASSLLGAGGLNGELFF. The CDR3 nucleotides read TGTGCCAGCAGTTTATTAGGAGCGGGGGGGCTTAACGGGGAGCTGTTTTTT.

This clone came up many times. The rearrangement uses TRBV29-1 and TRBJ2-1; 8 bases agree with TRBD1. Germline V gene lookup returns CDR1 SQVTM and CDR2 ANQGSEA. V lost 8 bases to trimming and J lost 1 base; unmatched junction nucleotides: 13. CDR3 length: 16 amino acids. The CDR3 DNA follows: TGCAGCCTACCCACAGGGGGAATGGCGTCCTACAATGAGCAGTTCTTC. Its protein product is CSLPTGGMASYNEQFF.

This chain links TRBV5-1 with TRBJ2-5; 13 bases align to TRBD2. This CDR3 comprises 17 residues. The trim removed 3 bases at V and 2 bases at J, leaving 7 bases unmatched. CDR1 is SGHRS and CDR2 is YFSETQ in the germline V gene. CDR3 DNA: TGCGCCAGCAGCTCTACCCCGGGACTAGCGGGGCAAGAGACCCAGTACTTC. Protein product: CASSSTPGLAGQETQYF.

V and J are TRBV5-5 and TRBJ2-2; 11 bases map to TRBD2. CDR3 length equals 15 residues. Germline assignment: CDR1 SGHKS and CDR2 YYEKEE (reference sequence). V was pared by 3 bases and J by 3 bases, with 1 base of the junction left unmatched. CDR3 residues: CASSSLAGDTGELFF. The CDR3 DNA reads TGTGCCAGCAGCTCACTAGCGGGGGACACCGGGGAGCTGTTTTTT.

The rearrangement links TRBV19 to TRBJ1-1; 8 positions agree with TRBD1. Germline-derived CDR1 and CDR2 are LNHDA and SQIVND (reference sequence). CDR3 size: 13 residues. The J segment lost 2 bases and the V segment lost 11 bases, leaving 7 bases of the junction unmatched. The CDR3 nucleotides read TGTGCCGCAAAAGGACAGGGCAACACTGAAGCTTTCTTT. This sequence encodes CAAKGQGNTEAFF. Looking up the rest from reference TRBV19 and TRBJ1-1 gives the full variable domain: DGGITQSPKYLFRKEGQNVTLSCEQNLNHDAMYWYRQDPGQGLRLIYYSQIVNDFQKGDIAEGYSVSREKKESFPLTVTSAQKNPTAFYLCAAKGQGNTEAFFGQGTRLTVV.

CDR3 bases: TGTGCCATCAGTGACCCGACAGGTAGCAATGAAAAACTGTTTTTT. Translating it yields CAISDPTGSNEKLFF. The V call is TRBV10-3, the J call TRBJ1-4; tentative D call: TRBD1 (6 bases). CDR1 ENHRY and CDR2 SYGVKD come from the germline V gene. The CDR3 totals 15 residues. V was clipped by 3 bases and J by 5 bases, with 13 bases between them.

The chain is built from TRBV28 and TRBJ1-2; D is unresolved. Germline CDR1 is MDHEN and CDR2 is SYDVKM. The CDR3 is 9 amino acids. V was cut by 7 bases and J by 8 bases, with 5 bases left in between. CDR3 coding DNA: TGTGCCAGCAACGAGGGCTACACCTTC. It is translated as CASNEGYTF.